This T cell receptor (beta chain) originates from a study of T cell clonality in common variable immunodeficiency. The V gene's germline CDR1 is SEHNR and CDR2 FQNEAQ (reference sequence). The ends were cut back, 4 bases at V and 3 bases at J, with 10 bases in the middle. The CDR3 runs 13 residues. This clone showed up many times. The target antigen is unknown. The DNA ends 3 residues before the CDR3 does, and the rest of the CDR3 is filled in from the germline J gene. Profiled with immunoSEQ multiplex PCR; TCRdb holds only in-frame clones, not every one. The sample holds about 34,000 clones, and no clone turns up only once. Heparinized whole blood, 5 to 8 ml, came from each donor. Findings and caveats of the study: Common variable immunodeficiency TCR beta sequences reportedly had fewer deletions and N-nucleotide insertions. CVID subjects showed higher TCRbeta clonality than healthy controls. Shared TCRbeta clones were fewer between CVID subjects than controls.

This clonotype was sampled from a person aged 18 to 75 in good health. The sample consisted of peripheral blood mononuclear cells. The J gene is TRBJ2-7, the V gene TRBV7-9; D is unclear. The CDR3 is CASSSNLNYEQYF. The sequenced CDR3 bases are TGTGCCAGCAGCTCAAACTTAAACTACGAG. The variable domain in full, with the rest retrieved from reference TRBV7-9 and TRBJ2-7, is DTGVSQNPRHKITKRGQNVTFRCDPISEHNRLYWYRQTLGQGPEFLTYFQNEAQLEKSRLLSDRFSAERPKGSFSTLEIQRTEQGDSAMYLCASSSNLNYEQYFGPGTRLTVT.